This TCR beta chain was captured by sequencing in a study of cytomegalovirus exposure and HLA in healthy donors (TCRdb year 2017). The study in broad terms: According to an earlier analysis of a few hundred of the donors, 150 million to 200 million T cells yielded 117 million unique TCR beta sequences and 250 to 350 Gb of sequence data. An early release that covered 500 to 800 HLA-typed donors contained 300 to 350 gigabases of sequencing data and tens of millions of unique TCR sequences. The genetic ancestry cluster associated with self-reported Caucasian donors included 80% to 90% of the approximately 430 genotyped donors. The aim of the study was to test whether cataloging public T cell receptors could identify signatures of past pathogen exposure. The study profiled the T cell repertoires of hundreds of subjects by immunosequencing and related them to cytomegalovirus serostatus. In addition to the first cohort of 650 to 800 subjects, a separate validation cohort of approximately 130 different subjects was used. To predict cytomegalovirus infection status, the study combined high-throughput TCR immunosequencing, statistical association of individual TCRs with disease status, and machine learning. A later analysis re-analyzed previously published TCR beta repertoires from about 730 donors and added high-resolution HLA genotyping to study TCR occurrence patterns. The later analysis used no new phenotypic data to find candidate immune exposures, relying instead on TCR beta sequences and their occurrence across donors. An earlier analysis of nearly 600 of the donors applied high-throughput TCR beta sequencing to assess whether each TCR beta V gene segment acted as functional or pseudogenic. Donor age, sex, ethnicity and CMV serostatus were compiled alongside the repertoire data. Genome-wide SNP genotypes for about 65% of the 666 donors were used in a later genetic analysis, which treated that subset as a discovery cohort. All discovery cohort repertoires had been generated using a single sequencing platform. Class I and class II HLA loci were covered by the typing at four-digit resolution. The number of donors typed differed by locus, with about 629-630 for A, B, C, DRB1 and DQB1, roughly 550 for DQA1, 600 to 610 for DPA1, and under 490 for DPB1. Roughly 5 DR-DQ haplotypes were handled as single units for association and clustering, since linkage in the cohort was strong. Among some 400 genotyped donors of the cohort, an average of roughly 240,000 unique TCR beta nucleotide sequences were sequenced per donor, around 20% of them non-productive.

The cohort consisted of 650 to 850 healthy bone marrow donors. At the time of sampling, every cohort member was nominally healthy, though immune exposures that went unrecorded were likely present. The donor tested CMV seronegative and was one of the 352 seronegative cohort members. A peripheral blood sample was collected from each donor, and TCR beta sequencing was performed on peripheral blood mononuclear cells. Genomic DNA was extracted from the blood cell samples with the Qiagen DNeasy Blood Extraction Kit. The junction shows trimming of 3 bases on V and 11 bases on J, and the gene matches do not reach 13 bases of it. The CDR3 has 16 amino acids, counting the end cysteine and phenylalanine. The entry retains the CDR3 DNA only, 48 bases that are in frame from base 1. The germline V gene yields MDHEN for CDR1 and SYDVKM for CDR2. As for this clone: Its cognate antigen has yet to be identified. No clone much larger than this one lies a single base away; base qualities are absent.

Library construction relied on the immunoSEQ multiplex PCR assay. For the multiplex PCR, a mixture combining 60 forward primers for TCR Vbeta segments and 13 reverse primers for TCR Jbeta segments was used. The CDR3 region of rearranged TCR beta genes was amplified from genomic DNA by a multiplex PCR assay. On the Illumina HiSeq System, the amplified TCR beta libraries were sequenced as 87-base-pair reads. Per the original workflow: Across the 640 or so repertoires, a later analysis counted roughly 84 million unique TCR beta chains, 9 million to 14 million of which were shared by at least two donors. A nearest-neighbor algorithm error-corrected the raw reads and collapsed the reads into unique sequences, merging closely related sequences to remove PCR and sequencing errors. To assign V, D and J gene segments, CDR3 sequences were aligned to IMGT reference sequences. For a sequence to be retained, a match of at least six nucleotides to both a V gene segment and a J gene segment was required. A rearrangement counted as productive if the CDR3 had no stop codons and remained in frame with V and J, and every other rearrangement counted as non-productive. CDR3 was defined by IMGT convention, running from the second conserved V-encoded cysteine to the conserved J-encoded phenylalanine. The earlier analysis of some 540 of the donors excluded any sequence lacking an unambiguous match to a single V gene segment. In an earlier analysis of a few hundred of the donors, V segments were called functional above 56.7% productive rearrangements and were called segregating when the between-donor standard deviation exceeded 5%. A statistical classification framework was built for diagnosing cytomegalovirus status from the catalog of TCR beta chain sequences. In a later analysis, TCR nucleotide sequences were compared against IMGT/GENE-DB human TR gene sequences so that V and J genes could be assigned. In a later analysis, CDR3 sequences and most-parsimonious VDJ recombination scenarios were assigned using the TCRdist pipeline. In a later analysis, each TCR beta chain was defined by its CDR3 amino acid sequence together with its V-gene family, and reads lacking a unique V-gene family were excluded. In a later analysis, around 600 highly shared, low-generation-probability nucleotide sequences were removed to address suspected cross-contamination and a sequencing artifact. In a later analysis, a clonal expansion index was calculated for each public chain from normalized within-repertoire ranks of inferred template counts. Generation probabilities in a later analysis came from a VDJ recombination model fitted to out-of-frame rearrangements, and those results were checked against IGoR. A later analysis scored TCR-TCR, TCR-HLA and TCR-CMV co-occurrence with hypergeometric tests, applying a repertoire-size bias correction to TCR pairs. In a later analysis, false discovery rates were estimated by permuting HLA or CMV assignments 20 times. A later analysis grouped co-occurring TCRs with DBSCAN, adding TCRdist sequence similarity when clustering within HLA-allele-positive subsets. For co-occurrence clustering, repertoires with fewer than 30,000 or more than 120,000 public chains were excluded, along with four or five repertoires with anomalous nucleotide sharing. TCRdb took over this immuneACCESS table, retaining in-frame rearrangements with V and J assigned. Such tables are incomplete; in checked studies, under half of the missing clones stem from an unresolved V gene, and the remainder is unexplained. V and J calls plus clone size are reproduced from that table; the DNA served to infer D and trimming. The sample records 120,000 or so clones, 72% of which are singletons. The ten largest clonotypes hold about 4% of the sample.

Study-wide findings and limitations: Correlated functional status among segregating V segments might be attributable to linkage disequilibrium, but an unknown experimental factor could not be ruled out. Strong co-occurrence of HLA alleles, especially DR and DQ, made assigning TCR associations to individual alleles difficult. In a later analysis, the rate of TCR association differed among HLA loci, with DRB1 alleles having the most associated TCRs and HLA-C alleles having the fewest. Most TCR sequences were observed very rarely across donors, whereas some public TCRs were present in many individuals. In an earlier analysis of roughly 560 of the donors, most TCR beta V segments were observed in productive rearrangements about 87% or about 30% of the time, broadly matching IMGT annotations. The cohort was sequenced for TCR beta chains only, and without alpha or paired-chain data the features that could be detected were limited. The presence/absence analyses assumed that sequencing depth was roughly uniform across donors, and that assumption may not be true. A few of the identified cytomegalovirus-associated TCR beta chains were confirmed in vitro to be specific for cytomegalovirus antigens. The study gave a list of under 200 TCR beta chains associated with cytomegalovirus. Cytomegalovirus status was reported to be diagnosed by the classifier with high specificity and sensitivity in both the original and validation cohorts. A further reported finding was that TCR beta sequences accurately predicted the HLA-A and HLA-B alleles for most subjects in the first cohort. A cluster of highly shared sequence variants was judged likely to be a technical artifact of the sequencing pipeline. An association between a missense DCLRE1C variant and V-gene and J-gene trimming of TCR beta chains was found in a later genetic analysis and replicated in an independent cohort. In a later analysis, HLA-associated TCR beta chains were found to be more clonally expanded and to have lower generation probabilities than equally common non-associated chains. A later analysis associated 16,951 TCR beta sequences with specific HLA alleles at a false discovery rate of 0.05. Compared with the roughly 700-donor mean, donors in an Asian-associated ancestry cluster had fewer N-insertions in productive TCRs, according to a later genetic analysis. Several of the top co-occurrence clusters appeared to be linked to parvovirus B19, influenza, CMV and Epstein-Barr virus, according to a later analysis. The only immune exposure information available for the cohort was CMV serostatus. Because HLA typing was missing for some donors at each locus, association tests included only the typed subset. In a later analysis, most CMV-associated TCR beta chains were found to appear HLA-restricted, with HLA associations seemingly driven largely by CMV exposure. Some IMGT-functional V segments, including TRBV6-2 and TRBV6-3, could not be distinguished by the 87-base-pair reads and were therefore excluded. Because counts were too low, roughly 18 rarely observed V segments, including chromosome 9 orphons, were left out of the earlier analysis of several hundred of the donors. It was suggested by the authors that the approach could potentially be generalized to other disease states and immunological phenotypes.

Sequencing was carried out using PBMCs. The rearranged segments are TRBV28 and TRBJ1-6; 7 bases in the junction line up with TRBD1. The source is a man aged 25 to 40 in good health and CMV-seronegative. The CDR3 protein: CASSLGQGGPLAPLHF. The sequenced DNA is TGTGCCAGCAGTTTGGGGCAGGGGGGCCCTCTGGCACCCCTCCACTTT.